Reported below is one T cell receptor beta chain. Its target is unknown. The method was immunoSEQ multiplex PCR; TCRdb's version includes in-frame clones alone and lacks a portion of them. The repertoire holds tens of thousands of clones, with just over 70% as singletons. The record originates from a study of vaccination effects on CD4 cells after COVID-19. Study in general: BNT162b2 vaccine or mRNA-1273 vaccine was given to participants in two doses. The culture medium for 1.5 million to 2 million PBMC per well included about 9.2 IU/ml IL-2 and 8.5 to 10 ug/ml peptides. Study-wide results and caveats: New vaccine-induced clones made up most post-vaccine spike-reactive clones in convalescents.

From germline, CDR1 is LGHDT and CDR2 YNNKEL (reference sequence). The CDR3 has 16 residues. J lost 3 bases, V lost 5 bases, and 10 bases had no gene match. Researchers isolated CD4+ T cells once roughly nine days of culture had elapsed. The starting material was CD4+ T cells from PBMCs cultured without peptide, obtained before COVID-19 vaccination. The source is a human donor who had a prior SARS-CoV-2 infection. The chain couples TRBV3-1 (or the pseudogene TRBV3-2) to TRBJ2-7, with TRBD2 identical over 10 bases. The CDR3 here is CASSWTSGNGGYEQYF. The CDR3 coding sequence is TGTGCCAGCAGCTGGACTAGCGGCAATGGTGGCTACGAGCAGTACTTC.